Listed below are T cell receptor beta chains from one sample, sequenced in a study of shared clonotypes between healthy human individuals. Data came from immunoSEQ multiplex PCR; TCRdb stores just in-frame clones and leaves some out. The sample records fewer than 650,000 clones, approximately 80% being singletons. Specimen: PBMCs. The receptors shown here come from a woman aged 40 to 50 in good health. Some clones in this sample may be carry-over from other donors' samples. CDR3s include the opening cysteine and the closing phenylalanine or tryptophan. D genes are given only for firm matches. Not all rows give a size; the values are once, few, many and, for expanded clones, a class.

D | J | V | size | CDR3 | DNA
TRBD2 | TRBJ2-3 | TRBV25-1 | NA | CASTPTSGSGDTQYF | TGTGCCAGCACCCCCACTAGCGGGAGCGGAGATACGCAGTATTTT
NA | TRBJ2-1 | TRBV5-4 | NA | CASSLGVSFSYNEQFF | TGTGCCAGCAGCTTGGGGGTGAGTTTTTCCTACAATGAGCAGTTCTTC
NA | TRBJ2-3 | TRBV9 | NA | CASSVVSTDTQYF | TGTGCCAGCAGCGTAGTTAGCACAGATACGCAGTATTTT
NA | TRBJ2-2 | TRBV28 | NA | CASSFPPDSNTGELFF | TGTGCCAGCAGTTTCCCCCCGGACAGTAACACCGGGGAGCTGTTTTTT
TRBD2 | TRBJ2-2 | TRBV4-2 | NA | CASSQDRTSGLGGGELFF | TGTGCCAGCAGCCAAGACCGGACTAGCGGGCTGGGGGGCGGGGAGCTGTTTTTT
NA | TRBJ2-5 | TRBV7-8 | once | CASSLLGEVKETQYF | TGTGCCAGCAGCTTGCTAGGAGAAGTTAAAGAGACCCAGTACTTC
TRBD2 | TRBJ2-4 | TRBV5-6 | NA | CASSRGEAKNIQYF | TGTGCCAGCAGCCGGGGGGAAGCCAAAAACATTCAGTACTTC
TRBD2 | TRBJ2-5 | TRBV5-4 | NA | CASSFPSGGETQYF | TGTGCCAGCAGCTTTCCGTCGGGGGGAGAGACCCAGTACTTC
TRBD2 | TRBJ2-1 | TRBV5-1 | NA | CASSLVLAGNEQFF | TGCGCCAGCAGCTTGGTTCTAGCGGGCAATGAGCAGTTCTTC
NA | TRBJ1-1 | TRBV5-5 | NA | CASSYQGTVNTEAFF | TGTGCCAGCAGCTACCAGGGGACGGTGAACACTGAAGCTTTCTTT
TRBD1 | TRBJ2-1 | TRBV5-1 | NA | CASSFGDRADEQFF | TGCGCCAGCAGCTTTGGGGACAGGGCGGATGAGCAGTTCTTC
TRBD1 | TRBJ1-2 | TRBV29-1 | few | CSVEGQGARSGYTF | TGCAGCGTTGAAGGGCAGGGGGCGCGGAGTGGCTACACCTTC
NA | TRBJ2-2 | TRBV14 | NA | CASEANLWGAVTGELFF | TGTGCCAGCGAAGCAAACCTTTGGGGGGCCGTCACCGGGGAGCTGTTTTTT
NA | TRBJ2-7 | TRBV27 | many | CASSLAAGGGGYEQYF | TGTGCCAGCAGCCTAGCCGCAGGGGGAGGGGGCTACGAGCAGTACTTC
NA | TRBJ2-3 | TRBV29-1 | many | CSVEQGGGDTQYF | TGCAGCGTTGAACAGGGGGGAGGGGATACGCAGTATTTT
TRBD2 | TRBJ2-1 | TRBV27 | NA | CASSLLAGSHEQFF | TGTGCCAGCAGCTTACTAGCGGGATCCCATGAGCAGTTCTTC